This T cell receptor (beta chain) was sequenced for a study of blood T cell repertoires in COVID-19. From germline, CDR1 is MNHEY and CDR2 SVGAGI. The CDR3 is made up of 13 amino acids. The V end was cut by 5 bases, the J end by 8 bases, with 15 bases between. Assay: immunoSEQ multiplex PCR; the TCRdb copy retains only in-frame clones and omits some. The sample carries 95,000 to 150,000 clones, approximately 83% recorded once. The source of this sequence is a woman between 65 and 79 years old with acute or convalescent COVID-19. The V and J genes are TRBV6-5 and TRBJ1-2, with D unresolved. The sequenced sample consisted of peripheral blood. The CDR3 region has the DNA TGTGCCAGCAGTATTGACACCGGTGGGGGCTACACCTTC. It codes for CASSIDTGGGYTF.